These 17 T cell receptor beta chains were sequenced from one sample in a study of T cell responses to AZD1222 COVID-19 vaccine. The assay was immunoSEQ multiplex PCR, and TCRdb's table has in-frame clones only and misses some. Among about 56,000 clones, around 85% were seen once, and the ten largest hold roughly a sixth. The specimen was peripheral blood, collected on day 0 of AZD1222 vaccination. The receptor source for this set is an adult in good health.

The chain joins TRBV7-8 to TRBJ1-5, with 7 bases matching TRBD1. CDR3 length: 14 amino acids. V gave up 1 base and J gave up 7 bases; unmatched junction bases: 4. From germline, CDR1 is SGHVS and CDR2 FQNEAQ. CDR3 loop: CASSLDRGTQPQHF. CDR3 nucleotide sequence: TGTGCCAGCAGCTTAGACAGGGGAACCCAGCCCCAGCATTTT.

The chain carries TRBV12-3 or TRBV12-4 and TRBJ1-4; D is undetermined. V was cut by 4 bases and J by 6 bases, with 9 bases left in between. CDR3 length: 13 amino acids. CDR3 in amino acids: CASSSGTDEKLFF. CDR3 sequence (DNA): TGTGCCAGCAGTTCCGGAACAGATGAAAAACTGTTTTTT.

The rearrangement joins TRBV28 to TRBJ1-3; tentative D call: TRBD1 (5 bases). This CDR3 has 16 residues. V was trimmed by 4 bases and J by 4 bases, leaving 17 bases between them. Germline V gene sequence: CDR1 MDHEN, CDR2 SYDVKM. CDR3 sequence (DNA): TGTGCCAGCAGTTCCCCCCAGGGAATTGAAGGAAACACCATATATTTT. This gives the protein CASSSPQGIEGNTIYF.

The rearrangement uses TRBV27 and TRBJ2-7; 11 positions match TRBD2. The germline V gene encodes CDR1 MNHEY and CDR2 SMNVEV (reference sequence). The CDR3 has 15 residues. V gave up 5 bases and J gave up 2 bases; unmatched junction bases: 5. In DNA form, the CDR3 reads TGTGCCAGCAGTACTCGACTAGCGGGAACCTACGAGCAGTACTTC. Translating it yields CASSTRLAGTYEQYF.

The CDR3 region has the DNA TGTGCCAGCAGTACAGGGAATTTACCCTACGAGCAGTACTTC. Encoded protein: CASSTGNLPYEQYF. The chain joins TRBV6-6 to TRBJ2-7; D might be TRBD1 (6 bases). The germline V gene encodes CDR1 MNHNY and CDR2 SVGAGI (reference sequence). The CDR3 has 14 amino acids. Between the trimmed V and J ends, which lost 5 bases and 2 bases, there was a span of 13 bases.

V gene TRBV4-1 combines with J gene TRBJ2-2; D not resolved. The CDR3 is 17 residues long. V dropped 0 bases and J dropped 2 bases, with 13 bases sitting between them. From germline, CDR1 is MGHRA and CDR2 YSYEKL. In DNA form, the CDR3 reads TGCGCCAGCAGCCAAGATAGGCTTGGCCCAAACACCGGGGAGCTGTTTTTT. Its protein product is CASSQDRLGPNTGELFF.

The count of this clone is one. This chain joins TRBV4-1 and TRBJ2-1; 10 bases align to TRBD2. V shed 1 base and J 9 bases; nucleotides not matched to a gene: 12. Looked up from germline, CDR1 is MGHRA and CDR2 is YSYEKL. The CDR3 contains 17 residues. The CDR3 is CASSQGSLAGAKAEQFF. As DNA, the CDR3 is TGCGCCAGCAGCCAAGGATCGCTAGCGGGAGCCAAGGCTGAGCAGTTCTTC.

This clone appeared a single time. This chain links TRBV29-1 with TRBJ2-7; TRBD2 might be the D (5 bases). Germline values: CDR1 SQVTM, CDR2 ANQGSEA. The CDR3 sequence is 11 residues long. Deletions cut 6 bases from V and 3 bases from J, with 9 bases between. CDR3 nucleotide sequence: TGCAGCGTCCCACTAGGCTACGAGCAGTACTTC. The encoded protein is CSVPLGYEQYF.

The genes are TRBV5-8 and TRBJ1-5; D is uncertain. V gave up 0 bases and J gave up 7 bases, with 11 bases separating them. There are 14 residues in the CDR3. Per the germline V gene, CDR1 is SGHTS and CDR2 is YDEGEE. CDR3: CASSLDSRFQPQHF. CDR3 sequence (DNA): TGTGCCAGCAGCTTGGACAGTCGGTTCCAGCCCCAGCATTTT. Looking up the rest from reference TRBV5-8 and TRBJ1-5 gives the full variable domain: EAGVTQSPTHLIKTRGQQATLRCSPISGHTSVYWYQQALGLGLQFLLWYDEGEERNRGNFPPRFSGRQFPNYSSELNVNALELEDSALYLCASSLDSRFQPQHFGDGTRLSIL.

This rearrangement joins TRBV2 to TRBJ2-7; D is uncertain. In germline, CDR1 is SNHLY, CDR2 FYNNEI. Trimming left V 3 bases short and J 0 bases short, with 9 bases between. The CDR3 runs to 14 residues. The chain's CDR3 is CASSDRPSSYEQYF. The CDR3 bases are TGTGCCAGCAGTGATCGACCGAGCTCCTACGAGCAGTACTTC.

This clone occurred a few times. The sample has other DNA sequences that encode this CDR3 too. This rearrangement joins TRBV11-3 to TRBJ2-1, with 8 nucleotides matching TRBD2. The CDR3 covers 14 residues. V shed 4 bases and J 2 bases; nucleotides not matched to a gene: 1. Germline assignment: CDR1 SGHNT and CDR2 YENEEA. CDR3 protein: CASSSGLAYNEQFF. CDR3 sequence (DNA): TGTGCCAGCAGCTCGGGACTAGCCTACAATGAGCAGTTCTTC.

The chain links TRBV5-4 to TRBJ2-7; 10 bases are shared with TRBD1. Germline V gene data show CDR1 as SGHNT and CDR2 as YYREEE (reference sequence). The V gene end was trimmed by 4 bases and the J gene end by 5 bases; junction bases not matched to a gene: 6. The CDR3 consists of 14 residues. The CDR3 loop is CASSTGQGGNEQYF. The CDR3 DNA reads TGTGCCAGCAGCACCGGACAGGGGGGAAACGAGCAGTACTTC.

V gene TRBV18 combines with J gene TRBJ1-4, with 7 bases aligning to TRBD1. The CDR3 extends over 15 amino acids. Germline CDR1 reads KGHSH; CDR2 reads LQKENI. V shed 2 bases, J shed 8 bases, and the junction held 8 bases outside the gene matches. The CDR3 sequence: CASSPRTGRREKLFF. The CDR3 nucleotides read TGTGCCAGCTCACCAAGGACAGGTCGGAGAGAAAAACTGTTTTTT. Full variable domain (rest looked up from reference TRBV18 and TRBJ1-4): NAGVMQNPRHLVRRRGQEARLRCSPMKGHSHVYWYRQLPEEGLKFMVYLQKENIIDESGMPKERFSAEFPKEGPSILRIQQVVRGDSAAYFCASSPRTGRREKLFFGSGTQLSVL.

The chain recombines TRBV19 with TRBJ1-1, with D unclear. The CDR3 is 13 amino acids. V lost 11 bases and J lost 0, with 13 bases in between. The germline V gene has CDR1 LNHDA and CDR2 SQIVND (reference sequence). In nucleotides, the CDR3 is TGTGCCGCCTCGCTAGAGCTGAACACTGAAGCTTTCTTT. As protein: CAASLELNTEAFF.

The chain has TRBV7-2 and TRBJ1-4; D unclear. Looked up from germline, CDR1 is SGHTA and CDR2 is FQGNSA. V was pared by 3 bases and J by 5 bases, with 7 bases between. The CDR3 consists of 13 residues. The CDR3 protein is CASSFALNEKLFF. The CDR3 DNA sequence: TGTGCCAGCAGCTTTGCCCTCAATGAAAAACTGTTTTTT.

The chain joins TRBV23-1 to TRBJ1-5; unclear D gene. TRBV23-1 is an open reading frame, and its role is uncertain. This CDR3 comprises 19 residues. V lost 0 bases and J lost 1, with 19 bases in between. The CDR3 DNA is TGCGCCAGCAGTCAATCGGTAGGGCAGATGCCGCCGAGCAATCAGCCCCAGCATTTT. Protein: CASSQSVGQMPPSNQPQHF.

The CDR3 bases are TGTGCCTGGAGTGTCTGGACACACAATCAGCCCCAGCATTTT. It translates to CAWSVWTHNQPQHF. The V gene is TRBV30, the J gene TRBJ1-5; possible D gene TRBD1, 5 bases. The germline gives CDR1 GTSNPN, CDR2 SVGIG (reference sequence). This CDR3 is built from 14 residues. V lost 0 bases to trimming and J lost 3 bases, with 9 bases between them.